Shown below are 16 T cell receptor beta chains from a single sample sequenced in a study of T cells in Graves' hyperthyroidism and ophthalmopathy. Amplification of TCR beta CDR3 regions used RNA as the template. The study used the HTBI primer set for a first-round RT-PCR of the TCR CDR3. MiXCR, run by TCRdb on the multiplex PCR reads, gives a single entry per CDR3 protein. The profile shows roughly 660,000 distinct CDR3 sequences, around 15% of them singletons. Sequenced material: blood. Receptor source: a man over 45 with Graves' hyperthyroidism.

V is TRBV11-3 and J is TRBJ1-6; D is uncertain. This CDR3 has 14 residues. V dropped 5 bases and J dropped 10 bases, with 15 bases sitting between them. Germline CDR1 is SGHNT and CDR2 is YENEEA. The CDR3 sequence is CASSRTDVRSPLHF. CDR3 coding DNA: TGTGCCAGCAGCCGGACCGACGTAAGGTCACCCCTCCACTTT.

This clonotype came up many times. The chain carries TRBV9 and TRBJ2-5; 8 bases map to TRBD2. The CDR3 contains 14 residues. V trimming: 4 bases; J trimming: 5 bases; junction bases outside the gene matches: 7. Germline-derived CDR1 and CDR2 are SGDLS and YYNGEE. CDR3 in amino acids: CASSSIAGRETQYF. CDR3 sequence (DNA): TGTGCCAGCAGCTCCATAGCGGGAAGGGAGACCCAGTACTTC.

Remarks on this clonotype: With a much larger clone just one base away, this may be a read error. Lacking the conserved final phenylalanine or tryptophan, this CDR3 likely reflects a read error. V is TRBV10-3 and J is TRBJ1-4, with D possibly matching TRBD1 (6 bases). Germline assignment: CDR1 ENHRY and CDR2 SYGVKD. The CDR3 sequence is 14 residues long. V dropped 8 bases and J dropped 1 base, with 11 bases sitting between them. CDR3 in DNA: TGTGCCATCGGAGGGGGGCAAACTAATGAAAAACTGTTTTCT. This codes for CAIGGGQTNEKLFS.

The sample holds a few counts of this clonotype. This chain uses TRBV27 with TRBJ2-1, with 14 positions matching TRBD2. The CDR3 spans 23 residues. CDR1 and CDR2 from the germline V gene are MNHEY and SMNVEV (reference sequence). V lost 5 bases, J lost 1 base, and 22 bases stayed unmatched. The CDR3 region has the DNA TGTGCCAGCAGTCCTCCGACTAGCGGGAGGGCCCATCGCAATTCGTGGTCCTACAATGAGCAGTTCTTC. Translation gives CASSPPTSGRAHRNSWSYNEQFF.

In regard to this clonotype: A much larger clone differs by one base, so this may be a read error. The V and J genes are TRBV12-3 or TRBV12-4 and TRBJ2-1; D perhaps matches TRBD2 (6 bases). The CDR3 is made up of 16 amino acids. The CDR3 is CASRPGGRGSYNEQLF. The CDR3 nucleotides are TGTGCCAGCAGACCCGGGGGTAGAGGCTCCTACAATGAGCAGCTCTTC.

This clonotype was observed many times. The chain joins TRBV18 to TRBJ2-1; D is tentatively TRBD1 or TRBD2 (6 bases each). V was clipped by 2 bases and J by 6 bases, with 14 bases between them. Germline-derived CDR1 and CDR2 are KGHSH and LQKENI. This CDR3 has 15 amino acids. The CDR3: CASSPIGGGINEQFF. The CDR3 DNA is TGTGCCAGCTCACCAATAGGAGGGGGGATCAATGAGCAGTTCTTC. The complete variable domain, with remaining parts taken from reference TRBV18 and TRBJ2-1, reads NAGVMQNPRHLVRRRGQEARLRCSPMKGHSHVYWYRQLPEEGLKFMVYLQKENIIDESGMPKERFSAEFPKEGPSILRIQQVVRGDSAAYFCASSPIGGGINEQFFGPGTRLTVL.

At least ten counts were recorded for this clonotype. The rearrangement uses TRBV2 and TRBJ2-1; TRBD2 might be the D (6 bases). CDR3 length: 15 residues. Trimming removed 8 bases at V and 6 bases at J, with 20 bases between. The germline CDR1 and CDR2 sequences are SNHLY and FYNNEI. The CDR3 DNA follows: TGTGCCAGCCCGAATTTGGGGAGGTTATCCAATGAGCAGTTCTTC. Translated, it gives CASPNLGRLSNEQFF. The variable domain in full, with the rest retrieved from reference TRBV2 and TRBJ2-1, is EPEVTQTPSHQVTQMGQEVILRCVPISNHLYFYWYRQILGQKVEFLVSFYNNEISEKSEIFDDQFSVERPDGSNFTLKIRSTKLEDSAMYFCASPNLGRLSNEQFFGPGTRLTVL.

The V call is TRBV3-1, the J call TRBJ1-5; D might be TRBD1 (6 bases). The germline gives CDR1 LGHDT, CDR2 YNNKEL (reference sequence). This CDR3 is 17 amino acids long. V was trimmed by 5 bases and J by 4 bases, leaving 21 bases between them. The DNA for the CDR3 is TGTGCCAGCAGCACCGCGGGGACACCTAGGGGTAATCAGCCCCAGCATTTT. This gives the protein CASSTAGTPRGNQPQHF.

This clonotype was recorded at least ten times. CDR3 coding DNA: TGTGCCAGCAGCTCACCCAGTGGAAGAGAGACCCAGTACTTC. Its protein product is CASSSPSGRETQYF. The chain carries TRBV11-2 and TRBJ2-5, with unresolved D. There are 14 residues in the CDR3. The germline V gene has CDR1 SGHAT and CDR2 FQNNGV. The ends were cut back, 4 bases at V and 4 bases at J, with 13 bases in the middle.

This clonotype has only a few counts. This sequence joins TRBV20-1 and TRBJ1-5; 8 nucleotides align to TRBD1. Germline values: CDR1 DFQATT, CDR2 SNEGSKA (reference sequence). Unmatched junction bases numbered 6, after V lost 5 bases and J lost 6 bases. The CDR3 covers 13 residues. In DNA, the CDR3 is TGCAGTGCTGGACAGGGTTTTGTTCAGCCCCAGCATTTT. It is translated as CSAGQGFVQPQHF.

In this sample, this clonotype turned up a few times. The J gene is TRBJ2-7, the V gene TRBV28, with TRBD1 identical over 7 bases. Germline trimming cut 10 bases from V and 9 bases from J; bases unmatched to any gene: 15. The CDR3 is 13 residues long. Germline-derived CDR1 and CDR2 are MDHEN and SYDVKM. CDR3 coding DNA: TGTGCCACCGGAGACAGGGAGCAGGTATGGCAGTACTTC. Translating it yields CATGDREQVWQYF.

This clonotype has a count of ten or more. The chain couples TRBV7-8 to TRBJ2-7; 9 bases align to TRBD2. J was trimmed by 2 bases and V by 2 bases; bases with no gene match: 4. This CDR3 comprises 15 residues. Looked up from germline, CDR1 is SGHVS and CDR2 is FQNEAQ. The CDR3 region has the DNA TGTGCCAGCAGCTTAACTAGCGGGTGGCCCTACGAGCAGTACTTC. It codes for CASSLTSGWPYEQYF.

This clonotype came up a few times. The rearrangement links TRBV15 to TRBJ2-7; 8 bases align to TRBD1. The CDR3 runs 14 residues. Trimming at V came to 0 bases and at J to 5 bases, leaving 3 bases not matched to a gene. Germline-derived CDR1 and CDR2 are LNHNV and YYDKDF (reference sequence). CDR3 in DNA: TGTGCCACCAGCAGAGAGGCAGGGGGCAACGAGCAGTACTTC. It yields the protein CATSREAGGNEQYF.

The rearrangement links TRBV6-5 to TRBJ2-1; D is undetermined. V was trimmed by 0 bases and J by 0 bases, leaving 12 bases between them. Per the germline V gene, CDR1 is MNHEY and CDR2 is SVGAGI. The CDR3 is 17 amino acids. CDR3: CASSYSRKTRSYNEQFF. For the CDR3, the DNA is TGTGCCAGCAGTTACTCGAGGAAGACACGCTCCTACAATGAGCAGTTCTTC.

The V and J genes are TRBV6-5 and TRBJ2-1, with 8 bases that match TRBD2. Germline V gene lookup returns CDR1 MNHEY and CDR2 SVGAGI. The CDR3 has 15 residues. Losses at the gene ends were 2 bases for V and 4 bases for J; bases not matched to a gene: 4. The CDR3 protein is CASSYTAGAYNEQFF. The DNA of the CDR3 is TGTGCCAGCAGTTACACAGCGGGAGCGTACAATGAGCAGTTCTTC.

This clonotype showed up many times. This rearrangement joins TRBV28 to TRBJ2-3; tentative D call: TRBD2 (5 bases). Germline assignment: CDR1 MDHEN and CDR2 SYDVKM. This CDR3 has 14 amino acids. Deletions cut 6 bases from V and 4 bases from J, with 14 bases between. The CDR3 sequence is CASSQGPGSDTQYF. DNA of the CDR3: TGTGCCAGCAGCCAAGGGCCGGGATCAGATACGCAGTATTTT.